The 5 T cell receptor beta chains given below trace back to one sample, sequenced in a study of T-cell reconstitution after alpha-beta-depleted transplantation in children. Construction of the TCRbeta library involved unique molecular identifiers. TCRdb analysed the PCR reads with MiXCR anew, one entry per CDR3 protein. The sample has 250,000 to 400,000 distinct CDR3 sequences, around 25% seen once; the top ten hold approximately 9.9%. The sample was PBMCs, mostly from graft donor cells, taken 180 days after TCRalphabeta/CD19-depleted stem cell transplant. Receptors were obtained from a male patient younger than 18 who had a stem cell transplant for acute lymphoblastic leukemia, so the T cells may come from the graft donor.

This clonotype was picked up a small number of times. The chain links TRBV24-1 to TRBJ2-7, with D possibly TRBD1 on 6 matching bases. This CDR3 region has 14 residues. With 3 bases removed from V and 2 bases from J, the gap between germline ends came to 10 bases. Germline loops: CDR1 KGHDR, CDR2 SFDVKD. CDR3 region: CATSDNRDPYEQYF. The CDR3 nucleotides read TGTGCCACCAGTGATAACAGGGACCCCTACGAGCAGTACTTC.

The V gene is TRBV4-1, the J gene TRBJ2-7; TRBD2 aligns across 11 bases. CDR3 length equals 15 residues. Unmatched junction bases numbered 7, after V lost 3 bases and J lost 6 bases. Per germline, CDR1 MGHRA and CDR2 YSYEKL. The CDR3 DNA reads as TGCGCCAGCAGCCAGGTAACTAGCGGGAGATTCGAGCAGTACTTC. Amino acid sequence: CASSQVTSGRFEQYF.

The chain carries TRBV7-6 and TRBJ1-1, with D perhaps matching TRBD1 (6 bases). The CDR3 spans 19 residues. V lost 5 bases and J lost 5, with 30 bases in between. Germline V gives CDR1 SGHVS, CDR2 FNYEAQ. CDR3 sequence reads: CASSHLERPYGGPRTEAFF. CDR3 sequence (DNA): TGTGCCAGCAGCCACTTAGAACGGCCTTACGGGGGGCCTAGGACTGAAGCTTTCTTT.

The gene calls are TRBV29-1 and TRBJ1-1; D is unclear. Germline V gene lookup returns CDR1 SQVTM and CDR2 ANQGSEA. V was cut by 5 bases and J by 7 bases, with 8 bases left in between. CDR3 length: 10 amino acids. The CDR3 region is CSVYRDEAFF. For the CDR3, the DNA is TGCAGCGTTTACCGGGATGAAGCTTTCTTT.

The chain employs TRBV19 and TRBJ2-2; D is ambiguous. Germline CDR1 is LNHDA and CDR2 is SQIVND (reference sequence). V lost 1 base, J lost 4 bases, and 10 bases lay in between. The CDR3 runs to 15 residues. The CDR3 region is CASSIAWQTTGELFF. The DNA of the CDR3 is TGTGCCAGTAGTATAGCTTGGCAGACCACCGGGGAGCTGTTTTTT.